This paragraph reports one TCR beta chain. Its antigen is currently unknown. The data are from a study of cytomegalovirus exposure and HLA in healthy donors. Whole-study results and caveats: Looking again later, the authors saw that most CMV-associated TCR beta chains seemed HLA-restricted. The study put some 160 TCR beta chains on its list as cytomegalovirus-associated.

V was trimmed by 4 bases and J by 8 bases, leaving 21 bases between them. There are 16 residues in the CDR3. CDR1 is SGHAT and CDR2 is FQNNGV in the germline V gene. The PCR had 60 Vbeta and 13 Jbeta primers. Produced via immunoSEQ multiplex PCR; TCRdb's table is partial and in-frame only. This listing includes around 130,000 clones. The sequenced sample was PBMCs. The sequence came from a woman aged 55-69 years in good health and CMV-seronegative. The J gene is TRBJ2-1, the V gene TRBV11-2; a possible D gene is TRBD2 (6 bases). CDR3 sequence (DNA): TGTGCCAGCAGCTACGGACCGGGAGCCGGGCTTTATGAGCAGTTCTTC. Protein sequence: CASSYGPGAGLYEQFF.